Listed here are 17 T cell receptor beta chains from one sample, sequenced in a study of blood T cell repertoires in COVID-19. Here immunoSEQ multiplex PCR was the method, and the copy in TCRdb shows in-frame clones only, minus some. Here the sample spans approximately 100,000 clones, about 90% being singletons. Sequencing was performed on peripheral blood. Every receptor here comes from a human donor with COVID-19, enrolled during active disease. The donor label of this sample is uncertain.

This clone was found once. Additional DNA sequences in this sample encode the identical CDR3. The chain combines TRBV5-1 with TRBJ2-1, with D unresolved. This CDR3 comprises 14 residues. The germline V gene encodes CDR1 SGHRS and CDR2 YFSETQ. V dropped 0 bases and J dropped 5 bases, with 9 bases sitting between them. The DNA of the CDR3 is TGCGCCAGCAGCTTGGGTCCTGGAGACAATGAGCAGTTCTTC. It yields the protein CASSLGPGDNEQFF.

The V and J genes are TRBV9 and TRBJ2-2, with 9 bases matching TRBD2. Germline V gives CDR1 SGDLS, CDR2 YYNGEE. Trimming cost V 3 bases and J 2 bases; bases outside gene matches: 5. This CDR3 comprises 16 residues. The CDR3 bases are TGTGCCAGCAGCGACGTGCGGGGGGGCAACACCGGGGAGCTGTTTTTT. This translates into CASSDVRGGNTGELFF.

The J gene is TRBJ1-2, the V gene TRBV27; 7 bases fit TRBD1. V lost 6 bases and J lost 2; bases outside the gene matches: 3. Germline CDR1 reads MNHEY; CDR2 reads SMNVEV (reference sequence). The length of the CDR3 is 13 residues. The CDR3 loop reads CASRQGLNYGYTF. The CDR3 coding sequence is TGTGCCAGCAGACAGGGGCTCAACTATGGCTACACCTTC.

The rearrangement links TRBV4-1 to TRBJ2-7, with a weak D call TRBD1 (5 bases). This CDR3 is built from 14 residues. Trimming left V 2 bases short and J 3 bases short, with 11 bases between. Germline V gene lookup returns CDR1 MGHRA and CDR2 YSYEKL. The CDR3 coding sequence is TGCGCCAGCAGCCAAACGACAGATTTCTACGAGCAGTACTTC. It codes for CASSQTTDFYEQYF.

J is TRBJ1-2 and V is TRBV2; 7 nucleotides align to TRBD1. V dropped 8 bases and J dropped 2; count of bases not matched to a gene: 8. Germline V gene data show CDR1 as SNHLY and CDR2 as FYNNEI. This CDR3 has 14 residues. This chain's CDR3 is CASVDDRANYGYTF. The CDR3 bases are TGTGCCAGCGTGGATGACAGGGCCAACTATGGCTACACCTTC.

The chain joins TRBV5-4 to TRBJ2-7, with 10 bases that match TRBD1. The germline gives CDR1 SGHNT, CDR2 YYREEE (reference sequence). J gave up 7 bases and V 4 bases, and 11 bases lay outside the gene matches. This CDR3 spans 15 amino acids. CDR3 nucleotides: TGTGCCAGCAGCCAAGGGGACAGGGGCTTAGGGGAGCAGTACTTC. Translating gives CASSQGDRGLGEQYF.

This CDR3 is CASSLDRPGTGELFF. CDR3 nucleotides: TGTGCCAGCAGCTTAGATAGGCCGGGGACCGGGGAGCTGTTTTTT. J is TRBJ2-2 and V is TRBV11-2, with a possible D match to TRBD2 (5 bases). CDR1 is SGHAT, CDR2 FQNNGV, per germline. CDR3 length: 15 amino acids. V was clipped by 0 bases and J by 5 bases, with 10 bases between them.

This rearrangement joins TRBV2 to TRBJ1-1, with TRBD1 matching 7 bases. Trimming took 6 bases from V and 5 from J; bases not matched to a gene: 9. CDR1 is SNHLY and CDR2 is FYNNEI in the germline V gene. The CDR3 contains 14 residues. The CDR3 protein is CASSPNQGGTEAFF. The CDR3 region has the DNA TGTGCCAGCAGCCCAAACCAGGGGGGAACTGAAGCTTTCTTT.

This clone was seen a few times. Germline and junction disagree at one end, which may indicate a read error. V and J are TRBV6-5 and TRBJ2-2; 11 positions agree with TRBD1. This CDR3 is built from 14 residues. Germline CDR1 and CDR2: MNHEY and SVGAGI. The CDR3 is CAGQGARGTGELFF. The CDR3, as DNA: TGCGCCGGACAGGGGGCGCGGGGCACCGGGGAGCTGTTTTTT.

The chain recombines TRBV2 with TRBJ1-1; 8 nucleotides line up with TRBD1. Per the germline V gene, CDR1 is SNHLY and CDR2 is FYNNEI. The CDR3 loop spans 14 amino acids. V dropped 4 bases and J dropped 0; count of bases not matched to a gene: 1. The CDR3 protein is CASSGQGLNTEAFF. DNA of the CDR3: TGTGCCAGCAGTGGACAGGGGTTGAACACTGAAGCTTTCTTT.

V is TRBV18 and J is TRBJ1-5; no firm D call. Trimming pared 6 bases from V and 7 bases from J, leaving 19 bases between. Per the germline V gene, CDR1 is KGHSH and CDR2 is LQKENI. CDR3 size: 15 residues. For the CDR3, the DNA is TGTGCCAGCTCCCGCGGGTCGGGGTTGGGCCAGCCCCAGCATTTT. It specifies CASSRGSGLGQPQHF.

V usage is TRBV2 and J usage is TRBJ2-3; D perhaps matches TRBD1 (6 bases). Trimming removed 11 bases at V and 1 base at J, with 19 bases between. The germline V gene encodes CDR1 SNHLY and CDR2 FYNNEI. The CDR3 sequence is 15 residues long. Written as DNA, the CDR3 is TGTGCCGATACGGACCTAGAGGGGGGCACAGATACGCAGTATTTT. It codes for CADTDLEGGTDTQYF.

The CDR3 loop reads CASSVGPGQQYF. DNA for the CDR3: TGTGCCAGCAGCGTAGGGCCAGGGCAGCAGTACTTC. The chain has TRBV9 and TRBJ2-7, with D maybe TRBD1 (5 bases). Germline values: CDR1 SGDLS, CDR2 YYNGEE. V lost 0 bases and J lost 8, with 9 bases in between. CDR3 length: 12 residues.

The rearrangement joins TRBV5-1 to TRBJ2-2, with 7 bases lining up with TRBD1. CDR1 is SGHRS and CDR2 is YFSETQ in the germline V gene. The length of the CDR3 is 14 residues. Unmatched junction bases numbered 9, after V lost 4 bases and J lost 9 bases. CDR3: CASSRDSERRELFF. The CDR3 DNA follows: TGCGCCAGCAGCCGGGACAGCGAAAGGCGGGAGCTGTTTTTT. Combining the CDR3 with reference TRBV5-1 and TRBJ2-2 gives the whole variable domain KAGVTQTPRYLIKTRGQQVTLSCSPISGHRSVSWYQQTPGQGLQFLFEYFSETQRNKGNFPGRFSGRQFSNSRSEMNVSTLELGDSALYLCASSRDSERRELFFGEGSRLTVL.

V gene TRBV19 combines with J gene TRBJ1-6; D remains ambiguous. Trimming cost V 0 bases and J 5 bases, with 8 bases left between them. Germline V lookup: CDR1 LNHDA, CDR2 SQIVND (reference sequence). The CDR3 extends over 15 amino acids. The CDR3 DNA sequence: TGTGCCAGTAGTATAGAACAGACGAATAATTCACCCCTCCACTTT. Translated: CASSIEQTNNSPLHF.

The rearrangement joins TRBV18 to TRBJ1-1; D is ambiguous. V shed 2 bases and J shed 1 base, with 8 bases lying between them. The CDR3 length is 14 residues. Germline V CDR1 and CDR2: KGHSH, LQKENI. CDR3 residues: CASSPSSGNTEAFF. The CDR3 nucleotides read TGTGCCAGCTCACCATCCTCAGGGAACACTGAAGCTTTCTTT. Drawing the rest from reference TRBV18 and TRBJ1-1, the complete variable domain is NAGVMQNPRHLVRRRGQEARLRCSPMKGHSHVYWYRQLPEEGLKFMVYLQKENIIDESGMPKERFSAEFPKEGPSILRIQQVVRGDSAAYFCASSPSSGNTEAFFGQGTRLTVV.

The rearrangement joins TRBV6-4 to TRBJ2-3, with a possible D match to TRBD1 (5 bases). The CDR3 has 13 amino acids. The V end was cut by 3 bases, the J end by 2 bases, with 6 bases between. Germline CDR1 MRHNA, CDR2 SNTAGT. The CDR3 region is CASSEQATDTQYF. As DNA, the CDR3 is TGTGCCAGCAGTGAACAGGCCACAGATACGCAGTATTTT.